The 27 T cell receptor beta chains in this list originate from one sample, sequenced in a study of brain metastases from non-small cell lung cancer. The data were produced by immunoSEQ multiplex PCR, yet TCRdb's version contains in-frame clones alone and is incomplete. The sample carries fewer than 4,500 clones, around 90% recorded once. Material: primary lung tumor tissue. Receptors originate from a donor at least 40 years old with non-small cell lung cancer.

This chain joins TRBV10-3 and TRBJ1-6; no reliable D call. The CDR3 runs to 15 residues. Germline assignment: CDR1 ENHRY and CDR2 SYGVKD. Deletions cut 0 bases from V and 5 bases from J, with 8 bases between. CDR3 DNA sequence: TGTGCCATCAGTGAGTCGGGCCGAAATAATTCACCCCTCCACTTT. This codes for CAISESGRNNSPLHF.

This chain links TRBV14 with TRBJ2-7; unclear D gene. The germline gives CDR1 SGHDN, CDR2 FVKESK. This CDR3 is 11 amino acids long. V lost 4 bases and J lost 3, with 4 bases in between. The CDR3 spells CASSLDYEQYF. The DNA for the CDR3 is TGTGCCAGCAGCCTTGACTACGAGCAGTACTTC.

The V and J genes are TRBV7-3 and TRBJ2-1; the D call may be TRBD1 or TRBD2 (5 bases each). V was shortened by 2 bases and J by 6 bases, with 8 bases between the two germline ends. CDR3 length: 13 residues. Germline V gene sequence: CDR1 SGHTA, CDR2 FQGTGA. CDR3 DNA sequence: TGTGCCAGCAGCTTAGGGGGAATCAATGAGCAGTTCTTC. It yields the protein CASSLGGINEQFF.

The rearrangement links TRBV2 to TRBJ2-3; D is unresolved. The CDR3 runs 14 residues. Per the germline V gene, CDR1 is SNHLY and CDR2 is FYNNEI. Between the trimmed V and J ends, which lost 5 bases and 5 bases, there was a span of 14 bases. The CDR3 nucleotides are TGTGCCAGCAGTCTTGGGTCGGGTTTAGATACGCAGTATTTT. This sequence encodes CASSLGSGLDTQYF.

This rearrangement joins TRBV2 to TRBJ2-1, with TRBD1 matching over 8 bases. Germline V gives CDR1 SNHLY, CDR2 FYNNEI. The CDR3 has 14 amino acids. Trimming took 5 bases from V and 7 from J; bases not matched to a gene: 7. The CDR3 protein is CASSLQGAVNEQFF. In DNA form, the CDR3 reads TGTGCCAGCAGTCTTCAGGGGGCGGTGAATGAGCAGTTCTTC.

This clone was seen a few times. The chain joins TRBV28 to TRBJ2-3, with TRBD1 as a possible D gene (6 bases). The V end lost 10 bases, the J end lost 0 bases, and 17 bases lay between the germline ends. Germline CDR1 MDHEN, CDR2 SYDVKM. The CDR3 has 15 residues. CDR3 coding DNA: TGTGCCATAGCTACAGGGAGAAAGAGCACAGATACGCAGTATTTT. Residues: CAIATGRKSTDTQYF.

CDR3 coding DNA: TGTGCCAGCAGTAAGGGACAGGGGAAGATGTTGAACACTGAAGCTTTCTTT. As protein: CASSKGQGKMLNTEAFF. The genes are TRBV27 and TRBJ1-1, with 10 positions matching TRBD1. Germline V CDR1 and CDR2: MNHEY, SMNVEV (reference sequence). Trimming at V came to 5 bases and at J to 0 bases, leaving 9 bases not matched to a gene. This CDR3 contains 17 residues.

The chain carries TRBV5-1 and TRBJ2-7; 9 bases align to TRBD1. Looked up from germline, CDR1 is SGHRS and CDR2 is YFSETQ. V shed 3 bases and J 8 bases; nucleotides not matched to a gene: 12. This CDR3 is built from 15 residues. This CDR3 is CASSSSGQGVLKQYF. The CDR3 DNA reads as TGCGCCAGCAGCTCCTCGGGACAGGGAGTGCTAAAGCAGTACTTC.

The chain has TRBV19 and TRBJ2-1; 7 bases fit TRBD1. This CDR3 comprises 14 residues. The germline V gene has CDR1 LNHDA and CDR2 SQIVND (reference sequence). The V gene end was trimmed by 7 bases and the J gene end by 4 bases; junction bases not matched to a gene: 7. The CDR3 region is CASNGQATYNEQFF. In DNA form, the CDR3 reads TGTGCCAGTAACGGACAGGCCACTTACAATGAGCAGTTCTTC.

V usage is TRBV9 and J usage is TRBJ2-2; D is undetermined. Looked up from germline, CDR1 is SGDLS and CDR2 is YYNGEE. CDR3 length: 15 amino acids. Trimming took 3 bases from V and 5 from J, leaving 14 bases between them. CDR3 in amino acids: CASSASPIGTGELFF. The CDR3 region has the DNA TGTGCCAGCAGCGCGAGCCCCATCGGTACCGGGGAGCTGTTTTTT.

The V and J genes are TRBV6-6 and TRBJ2-2, with D possibly being TRBD1 (5 bases). Germline CDR1 is MNHNY and CDR2 is SVGAGI (reference sequence). The CDR3 totals 14 residues. With 7 bases removed from V and 4 bases from J, the gap between germline ends came to 13 bases. The DNA for the CDR3 is TGTGCCAGCACCAGACAGCCATCCACCGGGGAGCTGTTTTTT. This codes for CASTRQPSTGELFF.

The CDR3 DNA reads TGTGCCAGTAGTATGCTTTTGGACCCCCCGGGCGAGCAGTACTTC. As protein: CASSMLLDPPGEQYF. This sequence joins TRBV19 and TRBJ2-7; D not resolved. Looked up from germline, CDR1 is LNHDA and CDR2 is SQIVND (reference sequence). The CDR3 covers 15 residues. Trimming removed 3 bases from V and 6 bases from J, with 18 bases in between.

The chain carries TRBV19 and TRBJ2-6, with a possible D match to TRBD2 (6 bases). The CDR3 runs 18 residues. Germline-derived CDR1 and CDR2 are LNHDA and SQIVND (reference sequence). V was shortened by 5 bases and J by 2 bases, with 19 bases between the two germline ends. The CDR3 spells CASSGSGEGLAGANVLTF. CDR3 nucleotides: TGTGCCAGTAGTGGCTCGGGGGAAGGGCTAGCTGGGGCCAACGTCCTGACTTTC. Full variable domain (outside the CDR3, taken from reference TRBV19 and TRBJ2-6): DGGITQSPKYLFRKEGQNVTLSCEQNLNHDAMYWYRQDPGQGLRLIYYSQIVNDFQKGDIAEGYSVSREKKESFPLTVTSAQKNPTAFYLCASSGSGEGLAGANVLTFGAGSRLTVL.

The V call is TRBV4-2, the J call TRBJ1-1, with D perhaps TRBD1 (5 bases). CDR1 and CDR2 from the germline V gene are LGHNA and YNFKEQ. The CDR3 loop spans 16 amino acids. With 2 bases removed from V and 0 bases from J, the gap between germline ends came to 13 bases. The CDR3 region has the DNA TGTGCCAGCAGCCAAAACCCAGGGTTGGTGAACACTGAAGCTTTCTTT. Translated, it gives CASSQNPGLVNTEAFF.

V is TRBV11-3 and J is TRBJ2-5, with TRBD1 matching 10 bases. CDR3 length: 14 amino acids. From germline, CDR1 is SGHNT and CDR2 YENEEA. Unmatched junction bases numbered 6, after V lost 2 bases and J lost 9 bases. This CDR3 reads CASSLQGQGKAQYF. CDR3 DNA sequence: TGTGCCAGCAGCTTACAGGGACAGGGGAAGGCCCAGTACTTC.

The chain employs TRBV6-5 and TRBJ1-4; D uncertain. CDR3 length: 14 residues. The ends were cut back, 4 bases at V and 4 bases at J, with 10 bases in the middle. Germline V lookup: CDR1 MNHEY, CDR2 SVGAGI. CDR3 DNA: TGTGCCAGCAGTTTAACAGCCTATAATGAAAAACTGTTTTTT. As protein: CASSLTAYNEKLFF.

V is TRBV3-1 (or the pseudogene TRBV3-2) and J is TRBJ2-2, with 7 positions matching TRBD2. V lost 6 bases, J lost 9 bases, and 4 bases stayed unmatched. This CDR3 is built from 12 residues. Germline-derived CDR1 and CDR2 are LGHDT and YNNKEL (reference sequence). The CDR3 sequence is CASSRGDRELFF. The CDR3 DNA reads TGTGCCAGCAGTCGGGGGGACCGGGAGCTGTTTTTT.

The rearrangement links TRBV7-8 to TRBJ2-1; D is undetermined. The CDR3 runs 13 residues. Trimming left V 7 bases short and J 7 bases short, with 14 bases between. The germline V gene encodes CDR1 SGHVS and CDR2 FQNEAQ. The CDR3 sequence: CASTLGSSNEQFF. CDR3 sequence (DNA): TGTGCCAGCACCTTGGGAAGTAGTAATGAGCAGTTCTTC.

The chain has TRBV13 and TRBJ2-3, with unresolved D. V lost 3 bases and J 1 base, leaving 14 bases between the germline ends. The CDR3 sequence is 16 residues long. Germline-derived CDR1 and CDR2 are PRHDT and FYEKMQ (reference sequence). This CDR3 reads CASSLGERMGTDTQYF. DNA of the CDR3: TGTGCCAGCAGCTTGGGTGAGAGGATGGGCACAGATACGCAGTATTTT.

The chain links TRBV5-5 to TRBJ2-3; D remains unclear. The CDR3 totals 14 residues. Germline V lookup: CDR1 SGHKS, CDR2 YYEKEE (reference sequence). Trimming cost V 1 base and J 2 bases, with 8 bases left between them. The CDR3 DNA reads TGTGCCAGCAGCTTGACAGCAAACACAGATACGCAGTATTTT. Translated, it gives CASSLTANTDTQYF. Variable domain in full (rest from reference TRBV5-5 and TRBJ2-3): DAGVTQSPTHLIKTRGQQVTLRCSPISGHKSVSWYQQVLGQGPQFIFQYYEKEERGRGNFPDRFSARQFPNYSSELNVNALLLGDSALYLCASSLTANTDTQYFGPGTRLTVL.

V is TRBV18 and J is TRBJ1-6, with D possibly TRBD1 on 6 matching bases. This CDR3 region has 15 residues. V dropped 3 bases and J dropped 7 bases, with 13 bases sitting between them. CDR1 is KGHSH, CDR2 LQKENI, per germline. This chain's CDR3 is CASSPRTERNSPLHF. The CDR3 DNA reads TGTGCCAGCTCACCCCGGACAGAGAGGAATTCACCCCTCCACTTT.

As for this clone: Germline and junction disagree at one end, which may indicate a read error. The rearrangement uses TRBV18 and TRBJ1-2, with D possibly matching TRBD1 (5 bases). This CDR3 has 14 residues. Germline CDR1 reads KGHSH; CDR2 reads LQKENI. DNA for the CDR3: TGTGCCAGCTCAGACGCCAGGGCGAACCCCCGTAAAACATTC. It is translated as CASSDARANPRKTF.

This chain's CDR3 is CSVRHSGANVLTF. The CDR3 DNA reads TGCAGCGTAAGGCACTCTGGGGCCAACGTCCTGACTTTC. The rearrangement uses TRBV29-1 and TRBJ2-6; D gene ambiguous. Germline loops: CDR1 SQVTM, CDR2 ANQGSEA. V lost 6 bases, J lost 0 bases, and 6 bases lay in between. This CDR3 spans 13 amino acids.

This clone has more than one count but fewer than ten. The CDR3 is CASSRNRDAGNTIYF. The CDR3 DNA sequence: TGTGCCAGCAGCCGCAACCGGGACGCTGGAAACACCATATATTTT. V gene TRBV3-1 (or the pseudogene TRBV3-2) combines with J gene TRBJ1-3, with D maybe TRBD1 (5 bases). Per the germline V gene, CDR1 is LGHDT and CDR2 is YNNKEL (reference sequence). This CDR3 contains 15 residues. V was cut by 4 bases and J by 2 bases, with 12 bases left in between.

The CDR3 is CASSLYRTSSYNEQFF. CDR3 in DNA: TGTGCCAGCAGCCTCTACAGGACTAGCTCCTACAATGAGCAGTTCTTC. V usage is TRBV14 and J usage is TRBJ2-1; 7 bases map to TRBD2. V trimming: 4 bases; J trimming: 0 bases; junction bases outside the gene matches: 6. The CDR3 is 16 amino acids. Germline CDR1 reads SGHDN; CDR2 reads FVKESK.

V is TRBV6-6 and J is TRBJ1-6; D gene unclear. In germline, CDR1 is MNHNY, CDR2 SVGAGI (reference sequence). The V and J ends lost 5 bases and 7 bases respectively, with 24 bases between them. The CDR3 totals 18 residues. The CDR3 region is CASSRAVMGLRGNSPLHF. The CDR3 DNA reads as TGTGCCAGCAGTCGGGCTGTAATGGGTCTTCGAGGGAATTCACCCCTCCACTTT.

The chain joins TRBV2 to TRBJ1-4; 9 nucleotides align to TRBD1. Germline V CDR1 and CDR2: SNHLY, FYNNEI. V lost 6 bases, J lost 2 bases, and 7 bases stayed unmatched. The CDR3 sequence is 16 residues long. The CDR3 DNA reads as TGTGCCAGCAGCATCCGAGGGACAGGGACTAATGAAAAACTGTTTTTT. Amino acid sequence: CASSIRGTGTNEKLFF.